One sample yielded the 17 T cell receptor beta chains listed below, sequenced in a study of vaccination effects on CD4 cells after COVID-19. Using immunoSEQ multiplex PCR, the repertoire was profiled, and TCRdb retains in-frame clones only, with some absent. The sample shows 55,000 to 75,000 clones, 70% to 80% of them seen only once. The antigens these receptors bind are not known. Sequencing was preceded by expansion of antigen-specific CD4+ T cells with viral peptide pools in the ViraFEST assay. Isolation of CD4+ T cells took place after around 10 days of culture. In the vaccine recipients, nucleocapsid antibodies were negative and there was no prior SARS-CoV-2 infection. The material was CD4+ T cells from PBMCs cultured with HCoV-NL63 spike peptides, obtained before COVID-19 vaccination. The receptors shown here come from a human donor who received a COVID-19 vaccine.

V gene TRBV18 combines with J gene TRBJ2-7, with 7 bases that match TRBD1. Germline CDR1 and CDR2: KGHSH and LQKENI. V lost 6 bases to trimming and J lost 4 bases; unmatched junction nucleotides: 6. This CDR3 region has 13 residues. This CDR3 is CASSHGQAYEQYV. Here the CDR3 DNA reads TGTGCCAGCTCCCACGGACAGGCGTACGAGCAGTACGTC.

The chain employs TRBV23-1 and TRBJ2-2; D is possibly TRBD2 (5 bases). TRBV23-1 is given ORF status, its function remaining uncertain. Between the trimmed V and J ends, which lost 0 bases and 1 base, there was a span of 21 bases. The CDR3 is made up of 20 amino acids. The CDR3 bases are TGCGCCAGCAGTCAATCAGAGGGTGGAACCCCTAGGAGGAACACCGGGGAGCTGTTTTTT. Protein product: CASSQSEGGTPRRNTGELFF.

As concerns this clone: The same CDR3 also results from other DNA sequences found in this sample. The rearrangement joins TRBV7-3 to TRBJ2-3, with D maybe TRBD2 (6 bases). V lost 0 bases and J 4 bases, leaving 8 bases between the germline ends. CDR1 and CDR2 from the germline V gene are SGHTA and FQGTGA. The CDR3 has 14 amino acids. The CDR3 protein is CASSLTRGADTQYF. The CDR3 region has the DNA TGTGCCAGCAGCTTAACGCGGGGTGCAGATACGCAGTATTTT.

This clone was seen a handful of times. J is TRBJ1-2 and V is TRBV30; TRBD1 might be the D (6 bases). Trimming removed 0 bases from V and 8 bases from J, with 13 bases in between. Germline V gene data show CDR1 as GTSNPN and CDR2 as SVGIG (reference sequence). The CDR3 contains 13 residues. In DNA form, the CDR3 reads TGTGCCTGGAGTGTAGCCAGGGGCCGCGGCTACACCTTC. Its translation: CAWSVARGRGYTF.

This clone was recorded only once. V gene TRBV3-1 (or the pseudogene TRBV3-2) combines with J gene TRBJ1-6, with TRBD1 as a possible D gene (6 bases). This CDR3 is built from 14 residues. Germline values: CDR1 LGHDT, CDR2 YNNKEL (reference sequence). Trimming shortened V by 4 bases and J by 7 bases, and 11 bases separated the two germline ends. The CDR3 nucleotides read TGTGCCAGCAGCCTTAAAACAGGGAATTCACCCCTCCACTTT. It yields the protein CASSLKTGNSPLHF.

The table lists this clone with a few counts. The chain recombines TRBV27 with TRBJ1-1; 9 nucleotides align to TRBD1. This CDR3 is 13 amino acids long. The V and J ends lost 11 bases and 6 bases, in that order; junction bases with no gene match: 10. Germline-derived CDR1 and CDR2 are MNHEY and SMNVEV (reference sequence). The CDR3 sequence: CADTLQGAAEAFF. The CDR3 nucleotides read TGTGCCGACACCCTACAGGGGGCCGCTGAAGCTTTCTTT.

A few counts support this clone. The gene calls are TRBV2 and TRBJ1-2, with D perhaps TRBD1 (5 bases). This CDR3 comprises 14 residues. Germline V gives CDR1 SNHLY, CDR2 FYNNEI. With 2 bases removed from V and 3 bases from J, the gap between germline ends came to 10 bases. The CDR3 coding sequence is TGTGCCAGCAGTGAAAGGACACTCTACTATGGCTACACCTTC. Protein product: CASSERTLYYGYTF.

The chain has TRBV6-5 and TRBJ2-5, with TRBD1 matching 9 bases. Looked up from germline, CDR1 is MNHEY and CDR2 is SVGAGI. This CDR3 has 12 amino acids. The ends lost 8 bases at V and 5 bases at J; junction bases unmatched: 3. This CDR3 is CASRDRAETQYF. The CDR3 nucleotides are TGTGCCAGCCGGGACAGGGCTGAGACCCAGTACTTC.

The chain is built from TRBV7-2 and TRBJ2-1; D gene unclear. Trimming pared 2 bases from V and 6 bases from J, leaving 14 bases between. Germline loops: CDR1 SGHTA, CDR2 FQGNSA. The CDR3 is 15 amino acids. Here the CDR3 DNA reads TGTGCCAGCAGCTTAACGGCTACCAGCAGCAATGAGCAGTTCTTC. The encoded protein is CASSLTATSSNEQFF.

This rearrangement joins TRBV19 to TRBJ2-6; D uncertain. CDR1 and CDR2 from the germline V gene are LNHDA and SQIVND (reference sequence). The CDR3 runs to 13 residues. Trimming shortened V by 5 bases and J by 2 bases, and 4 bases separated the two germline ends. The CDR3 region is CASSVTGANVLTF. CDR3 DNA sequence: TGTGCCAGTAGTGTTACTGGGGCCAACGTCCTGACTTTC.

This clone was observed a single time. V usage is TRBV10-3 and J usage is TRBJ1-2, with D uncertain. The CDR3 is made up of 12 amino acids. In germline, CDR1 is ENHRY, CDR2 SYGVKD. V was cut by 7 bases and J by 3 bases, with 9 bases left in between. This CDR3 is CAIKGGDYGYTF. CDR3 in DNA: TGTGCCATCAAGGGCGGAGACTATGGCTACACCTTC.

This sequence joins TRBV10-3 and TRBJ1-2, with 7 nucleotides matching TRBD1. The CDR3 is 14 amino acids. V shed 5 bases and J 6 bases; nucleotides not matched to a gene: 9. From germline, CDR1 is ENHRY and CDR2 SYGVKD. In DNA form, the CDR3 reads TGTGCCATCAGTTTGACAGGGTCGGAGGATGGCTACACCTTC. Protein product: CAISLTGSEDGYTF.

There are a few counts of this clone. The V gene is TRBV7-8, the J gene TRBJ1-4, with a tentative D call TRBD1 (6 bases). The CDR3 extends over 15 amino acids. The V gene lost 5 bases and the J gene lost 7 bases, with 17 bases spanning the gap. Germline-derived CDR1 and CDR2 are SGHVS and FQNEAQ. The CDR3 DNA reads as TGTGCCAGCAGCCCCCGGTTGAGAGGGGGTGAAAAACTGTTTTTT. Its protein is CASSPRLRGGEKLFF.

The chain is built from TRBV2 and TRBJ2-3, with a weak D call TRBD1 (5 bases). The V end was cut by 7 bases, the J end by 6 bases, with 14 bases between. From germline, CDR1 is SNHLY and CDR2 FYNNEI. This CDR3 region has 13 residues. The CDR3 is CASITGSRDTQYF. In DNA, the CDR3 is TGTGCCAGCATTACAGGATCACGGGATACGCAGTATTTT.

This clone was picked up a small number of times. This chain connects TRBV4-1 to TRBJ1-2, with D possibly being TRBD1 (6 bases). Germline CDR1 is MGHRA and CDR2 is YSYEKL. The CDR3 has 16 amino acids. Between the trimmed V and J ends, which lost 0 bases and 3 bases, there was a span of 14 bases. The CDR3 loop reads CASSQDGTRGDYGYTF. As DNA, the CDR3 is TGCGCCAGCAGCCAAGACGGGACAAGAGGAGACTATGGCTACACCTTC.

This clone has more than one count but fewer than ten. V is TRBV5-5 and J is TRBJ2-4, with 7 nucleotides matching TRBD1. There are 15 residues in the CDR3. Per the germline V gene, CDR1 is SGHKS and CDR2 is YYEKEE (reference sequence). V was clipped by 4 bases and J by 1 base; unmatched bases: 5. The CDR3 reads CASSTGQVAKNIQYF. In nucleotides, the CDR3 is TGTGCCAGCAGCACAGGACAGGTGGCCAAAAACATTCAGTACTTC.

The V gene is TRBV15, the J gene TRBJ2-1, with 8 bases aligning to TRBD2. Germline V gene sequence: CDR1 LNHNV, CDR2 YYDKDF (reference sequence). The CDR3 runs 19 residues. J was trimmed by 0 bases and V by 0 bases; bases with no gene match: 10. The CDR3 region has the DNA TGTGCCACCAGCAGAGATTTAGTACTAGCGGACCGCTCCTACAATGAGCAGTTCTTC. Its protein is CATSRDLVLADRSYNEQFF.